This T cell receptor (beta chain) was obtained from a study of glioma-infiltrating T cells. The iRepertoire nested amplicon-rescue multiplex PCR amplified TCR alpha and beta CDR3s from RNA. One entry per CDR3 protein results from TCRdb running MiXCR on the multiplex PCR reads. The sample lists roughly 190,000 distinct CDR3 sequences, 32% occurring once. J lost 7 bases, V lost 5 bases, and 12 bases had no gene match. CDR3 length: 15 residues. Looked up from germline, CDR1 is SGHNT and CDR2 is YYREEE (reference sequence). The chain links TRBV5-4 to TRBJ2-7; TRBD2 matches 10 bases. The receptor was derived from a human donor with low-grade glioma or glioblastoma, undergoing nonglioma brain surgery, or in good health (not recorded which). The sample taken for sequencing was glioma tissue, nonneoplastic brain tissue, or PBMCs (not recorded which). CDR3 loop: CASRSGLASYNEQYF. For the CDR3, the DNA is TGTGCCAGCAGATCGGGACTAGCGAGTTACAATGAGCAGTACTTC.